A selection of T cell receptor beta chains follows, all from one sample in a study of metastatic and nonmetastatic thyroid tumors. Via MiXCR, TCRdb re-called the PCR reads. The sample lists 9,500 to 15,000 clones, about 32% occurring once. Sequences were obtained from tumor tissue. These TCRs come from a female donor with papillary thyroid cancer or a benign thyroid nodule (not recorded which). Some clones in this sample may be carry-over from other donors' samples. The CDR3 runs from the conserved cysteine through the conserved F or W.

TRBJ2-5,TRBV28,CASSRGGGQETQYF
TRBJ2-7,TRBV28,CASSSGWEQYF
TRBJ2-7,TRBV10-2,CASGTSGSEQYF
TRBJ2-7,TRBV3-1,CASSLSRRGLFSHEQYF
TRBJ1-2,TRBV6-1,CASIATVNYGYTF
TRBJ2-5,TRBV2,CASRQAGETQYF
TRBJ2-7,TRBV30,CAWSPGLAGAYEQYF
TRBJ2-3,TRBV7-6,CASSLDQGSTDTQYF
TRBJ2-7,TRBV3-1,CSSIQERWGSHEQYF
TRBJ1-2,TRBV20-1,CSAEGGGGGRGLYGYTF
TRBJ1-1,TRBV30,CAWRKGLDTEAFF
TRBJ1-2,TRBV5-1,CASSMGGPYGYTF
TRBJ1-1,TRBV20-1,CSARELGTGGQRAEAFF
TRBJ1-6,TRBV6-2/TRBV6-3,CASSRMTVDYNSPLHF
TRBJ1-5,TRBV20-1,CSARSWTGLVQPQHF
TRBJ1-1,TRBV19,CASRRQGGFSEAFF
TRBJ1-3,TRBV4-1,CASSQGGQRYSGNTIYF
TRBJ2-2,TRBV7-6,CASSLNTGGIGDLFF
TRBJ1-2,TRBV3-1,CASSPDRAGGYTF
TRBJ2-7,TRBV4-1,CASSQDGEGGRFEQYF
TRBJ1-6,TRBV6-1,CASPDFSSSYNSPLHF
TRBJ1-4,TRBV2,CASSQRGGNEKLFF
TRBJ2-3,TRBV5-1,CASSPGRRDTQYF
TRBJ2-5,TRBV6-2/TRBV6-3,CASRVREGWGTQYF
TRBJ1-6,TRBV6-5,CASSYGDMNSPLHF
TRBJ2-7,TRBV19,CASSRTGTEQYF
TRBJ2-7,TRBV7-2,CASSLENGDEQYF
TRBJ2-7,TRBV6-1,CASSEEPGPYYQYF
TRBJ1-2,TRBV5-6,CASSLWGPCYTF
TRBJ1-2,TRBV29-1,CSVEVGGYGYTF